This TCR beta chain was captured by sequencing in a study of early T cells in non-severe SARS-CoV-2 infection. About the study: The sequenced material was bulk RNA from unsorted whole blood, and its chains were unpaired.

Individual cDNA molecules each received unique molecular identifiers attached to them. TCRdb called the 5' RACE reads again in MiXCR, with one record for every CDR3 protein. Of 100,000 to 150,000 distinct CDR3 sequences in the sample, about 15% were seen once. Study outcomes and limitations: A preference for anti-spike CD8 responses marked VDJdb matching, which missed private and CD4 specificities.

This clonotype came up a few times. The antigen is not known. The germline V and J ends were trimmed by 4 bases and 4 bases, with 12 bases remaining between them. The CDR3 sequence is 14 residues long. In germline, CDR1 is SGDLS, CDR2 YYNGEE. The gene calls are TRBV9 and TRBJ2-1; D call uncertain. The receptor's source is an adult who was a healthcare worker with PCR-confirmed SARS-CoV-2 infection or an uninfected control (not recorded which). Sequences were obtained from whole blood. CDR3 nucleotide sequence: TGTGCCAGCAGCCCCCGTAAGTCTTACAATGAGCAGTTCTTC. Translating it yields CASSPRKSYNEQFF.